The clone carrying this TCR beta chain was picked up a small number of times. Its antigen remains unknown. These data are taken from a study of CD8+ T cells in alopecia areata. Across the study: Tofacitinib administration to treated patients was oral, at 5 to 10 mg twice daily.

Investigators isolated RNA and reverse transcribed it into cDNA to act as the sequencing template. The data were produced by immunoSEQ multiplex PCR, yet TCRdb's version contains in-frame clones alone and is incomplete. The table has about 150,000 clones, roughly 48% seen once. Findings of the study overall: Possibly because of HLA-related factors, TCR sharing was less clear across patients than in mice. An increase in clonality over normal scalp was evident in lesional scalp, especially alopecia totalis/universalis.

Specimens obtained from alopecia areata patients comprised lesional scalp punch biopsies and peripheral blood. The sample comprised CD4+ T cells sorted from blood. The source is a human donor with alopecia areata.

CDR3 region: CSGSQGAQETQYF. The CDR3 nucleotides read TGCAGCGGATCACAGGGAGCCCAAGAGACCCAGTACTTC. The J gene is TRBJ2-5, the V gene TRBV29-1; TRBD1 might be the D (6 bases). The CDR3 has 13 amino acids. Trimming cost V 7 bases and J 1 base, with 13 bases left between them. The germline V gene has CDR1 SQVTM and CDR2 ANQGSEA.